This is a list of T cell receptor beta chains from one sample in a study of OX40 agonist ivuxolimab in advanced cancers. Some clones are missing from TCRdb's copy, which holds only in-frame ones; the method was immunoSEQ multiplex PCR. In the table there are 68,000 or so clones, about 80% of which are singletons. The sample consisted of CD4+ or CD8+ T cells sorted from blood, taken in a trial of the OX40 agonist ivuxolimab. The receptors were gathered from an adult with an advanced solid tumor such as melanoma, head and neck, liver or kidney cancer. Each CDR3 is given with its conserved first and last residue. A D gene is named only where the DNA matches it firmly. A row's size may be missing; if present it is once, few, many or a size class.

D: -; size: -; J: TRBJ2-5; V: TRBV10-2; CDR3: CASSEARETQYF; DNA: TGCGCCAGCAGTGAAGCTAGGGAGACCCAGTACTTC
D: -; size: -; J: TRBJ2-5; V: TRBV6-5; CDR3: CASGGLTNGVQYF; DNA: TGTGCCAGCGGGGGTCTGACGAATGGAGTCCAGTACTTC
D: TRBD2; size: -; J: TRBJ2-3; V: TRBV9; CDR3: CASSVAGGGTDTQYF; DNA: TGTGCCAGCAGCGTAGCCGGGGGGGGCACAGATACGCAGTATTTT
D: -; size: few; J: TRBJ1-1; V: TRBV30; CDR3: CAWSVQGTEAFF; DNA: TGTGCCTGGAGCGTACAGGGAACTGAAGCTTTCTTT
D: -; size: -; J: TRBJ1-5; V: TRBV5-1; CDR3: CASSLTGLDQPQHF; DNA: TGCGCCAGCAGCTTAACGGGTTTGGATCAGCCCCAGCATTTT
D: -; size: -; J: TRBJ1-3; V: TRBV4-1; CDR3: CASSQEPDRPGNTIYF; DNA: TGCGCCAGCAGCCAAGAACCGGACCGCCCTGGAAACACCATATATTTT
D: -; size: -; J: TRBJ2-5; V: TRBV2; CDR3: CASPPGLRPQETQYF; DNA: TGTGCCAGCCCCCCCGGATTGCGGCCACAAGAGACCCAGTACTTC
D: TRBD1; size: -; J: TRBJ2-6; V: TRBV19; CDR3: CASSGQGSSGANVLTF; DNA: TGTGCCAGCTCGGGACAGGGGAGCTCTGGGGCCAACGTCCTGACTTTC
D: -; size: -; J: TRBJ2-1; V: TRBV11-3; CDR3: CASAQGSKTYNEQFF; DNA: TGTGCCAGCGCCCAGGGGTCTAAAACCTACAATGAGCAGTTCTTC
D: -; size: -; J: TRBJ1-6; V: TRBV15; CDR3: CATSRKRQANSPLHF; DNA: TGTGCCACCAGCAGAAAACGACAGGCAAATTCACCCCTCCACTTT
D: -; size: -; J: TRBJ2-5; V: TRBV30; CDR3: CAWSVSNGGTQYF; DNA: TGTGCCTGGAGTGTCTCTAACGGGGGGACCCAGTACTTC
D: -; size: -; J: TRBJ1-6; V: TRBV5-1; CDR3: CASSLVGDNSPLHF; DNA: TGCGCCAGCAGCTTGGTAGGGGATAATTCACCCCTCCACTTT
D: -; size: once; J: TRBJ1-3; V: TRBV6-6; CDR3: CASRLSYSSGNTIYF; DNA: TGTGCCAGCAGACTCTCTTACAGTTCTGGAAACACCATATATTTT
D: TRBD1; size: -; J: TRBJ2-3; V: TRBV18; CDR3: CASSPQDRGPDTQYF; DNA: TGTGCCAGCTCACCTCAGGACAGGGGGCCAGATACGCAGTATTTT
D: TRBD2; size: -; J: TRBJ2-5; V: TRBV6-5; CDR3: CASRTSGDTRGTQYF; DNA: TGTGCCAGCAGAACTAGCGGGGATACGAGAGGGACCCAGTACTTC
D: -; size: -; J: TRBJ1-1; V: TRBV18; CDR3: CASSPWAVTEAFF; DNA: TGTGCCAGCTCACCATGGGCGGTCACTGAAGCTTTCTTT
D: -; size: once; J: TRBJ2-5; V: TRBV7-6; CDR3: CASTPVGRGEETQYF; DNA: TGTGCCAGCACCCCCGTGGGCAGGGGGGAAGAGACCCAGTACTTC
D: -; size: -; J: TRBJ1-2; V: TRBV2; CDR3: CASRGYFSSYGYTF; DNA: TGTGCCAGCAGGGGGTACTTTTCCTCCTATGGCTACACCTTC
D: TRBD2; size: -; J: TRBJ2-7; V: TRBV6-5; CDR3: CASSPGGAMQYF; DNA: TGTGCCAGCAGTCCCGGGGGGGCGATGCAGTACTTC
D: -; size: -; J: TRBJ2-1; V: TRBV5-1; CDR3: CASSLVGPQGSEQFF; DNA: TGCGCCAGCAGCTTGGTCGGCCCCCAAGGGAGTGAGCAGTTCTTC
D: TRBD1; size: few; J: TRBJ2-4; V: TRBV6-1; CDR3: CASSQDRQNIQYF; DNA: TGTGCCAGCAGTCAGGACAGGCAAAACATTCAGTACTTC
D: -; size: few; J: TRBJ1-3; V: TRBV7-8; CDR3: CASSFTDIPSGNTIYF; DNA: TGTGCCAGCAGCTTCACCGACATCCCCTCTGGAAACACCATATATTTT
D: -; size: -; J: TRBJ1-2; V: TRBV6-6; CDR3: CASSLGPNYGYTF; DNA: TGTGCCAGCAGTCTCGGACCGAACTATGGCTACACCTTC
D: -; size: once; J: TRBJ1-4; V: TRBV6-5; CDR3: CASSYFGAGEKLFF; DNA: TGTGCCAGCAGTTACTTTGGGGCAGGTGAAAAACTGTTTTTT
D: TRBD1; size: -; J: TRBJ2-5; V: TRBV19; CDR3: CASSRGTGVETQYF; DNA: TGTGCCAGTTCCCGCGGGACAGGGGTAGAGACCCAGTACTTC
D: TRBD1; size: once; J: TRBJ2-1; V: TRBV18; CDR3: CASSPKGGAEQFF; DNA: TGTGCCAGCTCACCGAAAGGGGGCGCTGAGCAGTTCTTC
D: TRBD2; size: -; J: TRBJ2-1; V: TRBV7-9; CDR3: CASSLSGTSGNNEQFF; DNA: TGTGCCAGCAGCTTAAGTGGGACTAGCGGAAACAATGAGCAGTTCTTC
D: -; size: -; J: TRBJ2-5; V: TRBV7-6; CDR3: CASSLAPQGGPVTQYF; DNA: TGTGCCAGCAGCTTAGCTCCTCAAGGGGGGCCGGTGACCCAGTACTTC
D: TRBD2; size: -; J: TRBJ2-5; V: TRBV7-6; CDR3: CASSLNSGGAQETQYF; DNA: TGTGCCAGCAGCTTAAATAGCGGGGGGGCTCAAGAGACCCAGTACTTC
D: -; size: -; J: TRBJ2-7; V: TRBV27; CDR3: CASRTGSGNEQYF; DNA: TGTGCCAGCAGAACTGGGAGTGGGAACGAGCAGTACTTC
D: TRBD2; size: -; J: TRBJ2-5; V: TRBV10-3; CDR3: CAISDPLADGAIETQYF; DNA: TGTGCCATCAGTGATCCACTAGCGGACGGGGCTATAGAGACCCAGTACTTC